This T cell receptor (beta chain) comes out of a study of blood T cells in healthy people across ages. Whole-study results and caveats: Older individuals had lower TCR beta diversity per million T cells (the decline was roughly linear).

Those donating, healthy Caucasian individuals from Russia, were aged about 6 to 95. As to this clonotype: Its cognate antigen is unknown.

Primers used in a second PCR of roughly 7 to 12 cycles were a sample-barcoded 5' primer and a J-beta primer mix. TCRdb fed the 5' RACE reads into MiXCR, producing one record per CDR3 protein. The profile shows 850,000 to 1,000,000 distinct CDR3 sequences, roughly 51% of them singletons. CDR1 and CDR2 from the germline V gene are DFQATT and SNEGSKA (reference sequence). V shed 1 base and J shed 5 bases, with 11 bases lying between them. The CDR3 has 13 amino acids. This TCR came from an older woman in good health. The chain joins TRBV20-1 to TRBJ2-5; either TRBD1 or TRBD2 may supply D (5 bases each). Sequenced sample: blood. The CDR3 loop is CSARGRGVETQYF. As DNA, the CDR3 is TGCAGTGCTAGAGGTAGAGGGGTGGAGACCCAGTACTTC.